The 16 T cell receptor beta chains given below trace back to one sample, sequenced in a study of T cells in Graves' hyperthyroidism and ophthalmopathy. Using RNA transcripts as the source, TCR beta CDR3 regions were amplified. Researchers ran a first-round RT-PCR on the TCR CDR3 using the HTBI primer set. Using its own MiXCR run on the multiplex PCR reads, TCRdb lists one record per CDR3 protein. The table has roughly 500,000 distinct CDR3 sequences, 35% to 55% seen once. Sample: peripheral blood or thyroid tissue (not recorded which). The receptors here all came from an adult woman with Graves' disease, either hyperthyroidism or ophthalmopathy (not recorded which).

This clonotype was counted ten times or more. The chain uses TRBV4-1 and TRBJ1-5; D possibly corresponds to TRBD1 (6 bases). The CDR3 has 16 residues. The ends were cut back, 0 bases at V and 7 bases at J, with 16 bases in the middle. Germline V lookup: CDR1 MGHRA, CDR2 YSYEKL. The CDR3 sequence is CASSQDTRGSGQPQHF. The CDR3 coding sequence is TGCGCCAGCAGCCAAGATACTAGGGGGTCTGGACAGCCCCAGCATTTT.

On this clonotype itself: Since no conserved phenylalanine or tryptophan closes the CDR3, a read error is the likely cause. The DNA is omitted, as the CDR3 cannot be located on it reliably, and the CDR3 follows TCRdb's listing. The CDR3 loop reads CASRKTGT. The chain couples TRBV7-8 to TRBJ2-5; the table's D gene call, TRBD1, was not cross checked with the DNA. The CDR3 is 8 amino acids long, termini counted. From germline, CDR1 is SGHVS and CDR2 FQNEAQ.

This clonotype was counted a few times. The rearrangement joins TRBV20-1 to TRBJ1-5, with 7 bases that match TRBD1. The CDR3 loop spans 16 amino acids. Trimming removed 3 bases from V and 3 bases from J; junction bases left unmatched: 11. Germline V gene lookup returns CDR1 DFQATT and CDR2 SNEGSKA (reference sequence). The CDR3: CSARNRGTAYNQPQHF. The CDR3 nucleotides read TGCAGTGCTAGGAACAGGGGAACGGCATACAATCAGCCCCAGCATTTT.

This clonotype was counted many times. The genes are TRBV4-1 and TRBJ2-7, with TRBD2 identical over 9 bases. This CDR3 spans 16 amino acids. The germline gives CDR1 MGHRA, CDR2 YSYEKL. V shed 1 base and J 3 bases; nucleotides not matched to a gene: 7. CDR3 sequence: CASSQGRGLANYEQYF. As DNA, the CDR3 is TGCGCCAGCAGCCAAGGCCGGGGACTAGCAAACTACGAGCAGTACTTC.

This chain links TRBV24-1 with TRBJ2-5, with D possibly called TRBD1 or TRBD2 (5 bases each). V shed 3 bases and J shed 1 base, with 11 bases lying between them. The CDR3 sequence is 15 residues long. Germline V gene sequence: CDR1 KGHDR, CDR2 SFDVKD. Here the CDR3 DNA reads TGTGCCACCAGTGATGCCGGGACCGGCCAAGAGACCCAGTACTTC. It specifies CATSDAGTGQETQYF.

The CDR3 here is CASSLDDDRGAYEQYF. CDR3 DNA: TGTGCCAGCAGCTTAGATGACGACAGGGGGGCCTACGAGCAGTACTTC. This chain uses TRBV7-2 with TRBJ2-7; 9 bases fit TRBD1. CDR3 length: 16 residues. With V trimmed by 1 base and J by 2 bases, 6 bases remained unmatched. From germline, CDR1 is SGHTA and CDR2 FQGNSA.

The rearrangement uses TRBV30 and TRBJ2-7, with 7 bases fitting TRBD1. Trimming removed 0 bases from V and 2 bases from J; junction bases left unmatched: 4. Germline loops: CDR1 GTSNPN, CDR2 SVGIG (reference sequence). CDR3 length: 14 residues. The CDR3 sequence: CAWSVGTVAYEQYF. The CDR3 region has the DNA TGTGCCTGGAGTGTAGGGACAGTCGCCTACGAGCAGTACTTC.

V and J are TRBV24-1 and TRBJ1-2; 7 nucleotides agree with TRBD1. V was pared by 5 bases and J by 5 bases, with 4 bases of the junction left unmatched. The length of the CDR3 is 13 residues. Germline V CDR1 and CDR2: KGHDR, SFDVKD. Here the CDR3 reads CATSAGTEYGYTF. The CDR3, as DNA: TGTGCCACCAGTGCCGGGACAGAGTATGGCTACACCTTC.

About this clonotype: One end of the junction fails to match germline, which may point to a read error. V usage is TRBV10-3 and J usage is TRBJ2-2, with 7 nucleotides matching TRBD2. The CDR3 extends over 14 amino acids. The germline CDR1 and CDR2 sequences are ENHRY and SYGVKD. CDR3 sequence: CAITGAGTNGELLF. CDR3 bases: TGTGCCATCACGGGAGCGGGGACGAACGGGGAGCTGCTTTTT.

CDR3 sequence (DNA): TGTGCCATCAGTGAGGACAGAAGGCAGCCCCAGCATTTT. Residues: CAISEDRRQPQHF. The rearrangement joins TRBV10-3 to TRBJ1-5; a weak D match, TRBD1 (5 bases). This CDR3 contains 13 residues. Germline CDR1 and CDR2: ENHRY and SYGVKD. Trimming took off 2 bases at V and 7 bases at J, with 9 bases between the two ends.

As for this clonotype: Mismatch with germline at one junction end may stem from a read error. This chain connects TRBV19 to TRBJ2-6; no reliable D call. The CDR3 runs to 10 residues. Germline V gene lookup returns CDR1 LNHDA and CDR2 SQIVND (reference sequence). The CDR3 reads CASTSYTEAF. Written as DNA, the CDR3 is TGTGCCAGTACATCGTACACTGAAGCTTTC.

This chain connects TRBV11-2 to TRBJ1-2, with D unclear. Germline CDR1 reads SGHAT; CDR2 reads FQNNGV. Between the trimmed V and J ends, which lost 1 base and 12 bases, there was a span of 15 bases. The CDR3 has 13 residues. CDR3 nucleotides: TGTGCCAGCAGCTTAGGGGTAAACTCTGGAAACACCTTC. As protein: CASSLGVNSGNTF. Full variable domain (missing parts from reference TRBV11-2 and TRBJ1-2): EAGVAQSPRYKIIEKRQSVAFWCNPISGHATLYWYQQILGQGPKLLIQFQNNGVVDDSQLPKDRFSAERLKGVDSTLKIQPAKLEDSAVYLCASSLGVNSGNTFGSGTRLTVV.

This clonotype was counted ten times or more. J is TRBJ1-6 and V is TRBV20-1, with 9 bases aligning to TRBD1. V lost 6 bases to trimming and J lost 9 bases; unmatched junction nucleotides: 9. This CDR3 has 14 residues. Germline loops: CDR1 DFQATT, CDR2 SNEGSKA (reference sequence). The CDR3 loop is CSALTGGNGSPLHF. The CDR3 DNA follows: TGCAGTGCGCTGACAGGGGGGAATGGTTCACCCCTCCACTTT.

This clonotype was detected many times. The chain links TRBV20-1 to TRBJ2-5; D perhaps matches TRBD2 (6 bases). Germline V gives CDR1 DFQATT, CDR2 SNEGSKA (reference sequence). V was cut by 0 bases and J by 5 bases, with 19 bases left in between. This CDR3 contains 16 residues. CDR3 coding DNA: TGCAGTGCTAGAGATTTAGGGTGGAGGGAACTGGAGACCCAGTACTTC. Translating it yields CSARDLGWRELETQYF.

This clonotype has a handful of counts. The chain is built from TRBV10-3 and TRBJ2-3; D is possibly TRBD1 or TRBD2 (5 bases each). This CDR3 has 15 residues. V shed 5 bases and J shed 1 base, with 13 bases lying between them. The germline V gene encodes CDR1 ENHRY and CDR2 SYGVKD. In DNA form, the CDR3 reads TGTGCCATCAGTCGGGGCCCTGCTGGCACAGATACGCAGTATTTT. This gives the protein CAISRGPAGTDTQYF.

The CDR3 protein is CASSVATGVNYGYTF. The CDR3 DNA reads TGTGCCAGCAGCGTAGCTACGGGCGTTAACTATGGCTACACCTTC. V gene TRBV9 combines with J gene TRBJ1-2; D ambiguous. CDR3 length: 15 amino acids. Germline V gene data show CDR1 as SGDLS and CDR2 as YYNGEE. V dropped 0 bases and J dropped 1 base, with 10 bases sitting between them.